The clone carrying this T cell receptor beta chain is medium-sized (0.01 to 0.1%) within its sample. The antigen is undetermined. The data derive from a study of spatial heterogeneity in lung cancer. Study-wide results and limits: How many expanded intratumoral alpha and beta TCRs were present tracked the tumor mutation count, which was a count of nonsynonymous mutations.

The CDR3 runs to 13 residues. The germline V gene encodes CDR1 ENHRY and CDR2 SYGVKD. V gave up 3 bases and J gave up 3 bases, with 5 bases separating them. Via MiXCR, TCRdb re-called the 5' RACE reads, giving one row per CDR3 protein. The sample yields approximately 1,900 distinct CDR3 sequences, approximately 15% seen once. Time point denoted: sample taken at primary tumor resection. The donors comprised some 72 untreated early-stage non-small cell lung cancer patients. Sequencing used lung tumor tissue, obtained at surgery. The TCR originated in a male donor with early-stage non-small cell lung cancer. This rearrangement joins TRBV10-3 to TRBJ1-4; the D is unclear. CDR3 sequence: CAISDGPNEKLFF. In DNA form, the CDR3 reads TGTGCCATCAGTGACGGGCCTAATGAAAAACTGTTTTTT.